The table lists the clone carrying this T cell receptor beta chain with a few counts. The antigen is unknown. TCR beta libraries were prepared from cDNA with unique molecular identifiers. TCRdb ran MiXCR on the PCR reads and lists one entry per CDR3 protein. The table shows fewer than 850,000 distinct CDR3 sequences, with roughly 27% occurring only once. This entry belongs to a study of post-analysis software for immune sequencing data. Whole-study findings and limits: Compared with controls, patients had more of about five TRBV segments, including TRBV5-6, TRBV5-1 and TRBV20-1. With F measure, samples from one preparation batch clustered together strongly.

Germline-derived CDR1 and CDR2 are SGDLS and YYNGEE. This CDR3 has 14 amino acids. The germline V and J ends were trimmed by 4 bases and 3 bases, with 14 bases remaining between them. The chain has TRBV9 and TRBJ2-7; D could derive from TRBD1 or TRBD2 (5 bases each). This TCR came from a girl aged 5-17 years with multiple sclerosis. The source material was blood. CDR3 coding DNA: TGTGCCAGCAGCCCCCCCGGGACCAGCTACGAGCAGTACTTC. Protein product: CASSPPGTSYEQYF.